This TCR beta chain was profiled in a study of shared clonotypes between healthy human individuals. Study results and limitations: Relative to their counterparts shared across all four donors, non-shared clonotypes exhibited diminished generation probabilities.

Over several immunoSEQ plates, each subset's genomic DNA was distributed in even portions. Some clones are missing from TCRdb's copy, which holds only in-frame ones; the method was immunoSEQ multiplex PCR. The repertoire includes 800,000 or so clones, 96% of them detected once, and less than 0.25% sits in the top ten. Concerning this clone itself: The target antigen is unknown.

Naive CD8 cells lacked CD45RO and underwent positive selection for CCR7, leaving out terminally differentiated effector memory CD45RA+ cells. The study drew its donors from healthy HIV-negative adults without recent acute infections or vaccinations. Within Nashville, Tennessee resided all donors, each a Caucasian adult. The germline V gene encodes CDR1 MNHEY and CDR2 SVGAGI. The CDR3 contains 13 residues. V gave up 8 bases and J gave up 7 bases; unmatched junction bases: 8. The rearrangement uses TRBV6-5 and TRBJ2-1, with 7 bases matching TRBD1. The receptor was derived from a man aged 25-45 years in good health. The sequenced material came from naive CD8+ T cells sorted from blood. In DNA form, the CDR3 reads TGTGCCAGCGGACCCCAGGGGGTGAATGAGCAGTTCTTC. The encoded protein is CASGPQGVNEQFF.